The TCR beta chain described here comes from a study of blood T cell repertoires in COVID-19. Some clones are missing from TCRdb's copy, which holds only in-frame ones; the method was immunoSEQ multiplex PCR. This sample has 50,000 to 60,000 clones, with roughly 89% found just once. After removal of 4 bases from V and 2 bases from J, the junction contained 6 bases not matched to a gene. Germline-derived CDR1 and CDR2 are LNHDA and SQIVND (reference sequence). The CDR3 contains 16 residues. Sequencing was carried out using peripheral blood. The receptor's source is a man older than 75 with active or convalescent COVID-19. The chain couples TRBV19 to TRBJ1-5, with 9 bases matching TRBD1. The CDR3 sequence is CASSTQGASGNQPQHF. In nucleotides, the CDR3 is TGTGCCAGTAGTACACAGGGGGCGAGCGGCAATCAGCCCCAGCATTTT.